This TCR beta chain was sequenced for a study of blood T cell repertoires in COVID-19. Study in general: The United States, Italy and Spain were the sources of the acute and convalescent COVID-19 samples. T cells, B-cell-depleted T cells, or PBMCs provided the cDNA or gDNA that served as material.

In the authors' methods: Amplification of reference gene primers provided the estimated nucleated cell counts. Assay: immunoSEQ multiplex PCR; the TCRdb copy retains only in-frame clones and omits some. V and J calls and clone size are those listed in that table; D and trimming were worked out from the DNA. The sample holds approximately 100,000 clones, roughly four fifths seen once. The CDR3 extends over 15 amino acids. Trimming at V came to 1 base and at J to 3 bases, leaving 2 bases not matched to a gene. CDR1 is SGHVS and CDR2 is FQNEAQ in the germline V gene. The chain carries TRBV7-8 and TRBJ1-1; 10 bases are a match to TRBD1. The sequenced sample was peripheral blood. This clonotype originated in an elderly woman with active or convalescent COVID-19. The CDR3 DNA reads as TGTGCCAGCAGCTTAGTGGACAGGGGGGACACTGAAGCTTTCTTT. Translated, it gives CASSLVDRGDTEAFF.